Shown below are 21 T cell receptor beta chains from a single sample sequenced in a study of long-term antiretroviral therapy in people with HIV. This was the immunoSEQ v3.0 assay at survey level. Sequencing was performed with immunoSEQ multiplex PCR; in TCRdb, only in-frame clones are kept and a portion is missing. The repertoire holds some 26,000 clones, with 86% as singletons. This specimen consisted of unsorted PBMCs, obtained roughly 2.7 years after starting antiretroviral therapy. All receptors derive from a man aged 40-55 years with HIV.

This clone appeared a single time. V and J are TRBV6-5 and TRBJ2-7, with TRBD2 matching 10 bases. Germline V gene lookup returns CDR1 MNHEY and CDR2 SVGAGI. The J segment lost 7 bases and the V segment lost 0 bases, leaving 9 bases of the junction unmatched. The CDR3 extends over 16 amino acids. For the CDR3, the DNA is TGTGCCAGCAGTTACTCCCGAAGCGGGGGGGCGGGGGAGCAGTACTTC. Its protein product is CASSYSRSGGAGEQYF.

The rearrangement links TRBV25-1 to TRBJ1-3; no firm D call. The CDR3 contains 11 residues. Deletions cut 2 bases from V and 4 bases from J, with 0 bases between. The V gene's germline CDR1 is MGHDK and CDR2 SYGVNS. CDR3 amino acids: CASSEGNTIYF. As DNA, the CDR3 is TGTGCCAGCAGTGAAGGAAACACCATATATTTT. The variable domain in full, with the rest retrieved from reference TRBV25-1 and TRBJ1-3, is EADIYQTPRYLVIGTGKKITLECSQTMGHDKMYWYQQDPGMELHLIHYSYGVNSTEKGDLSSESTVSRIRTEHFPLTLESARPSHTSQYLCASSEGNTIYFGEGSWLTVV.

V gene TRBV7-2 combines with J gene TRBJ2-7, with D uncertain. V lost 4 bases and J lost 2, with 3 bases in between. Germline V gene sequence: CDR1 SGHTA, CDR2 FQGNSA. This CDR3 has 11 amino acids. CDR3 sequence reads: CASSSAYEQYF. CDR3 nucleotide sequence: TGTGCCAGCAGCTCAGCCTACGAGCAGTACTTC.

This clone was observed once. V and J are TRBV10-3 and TRBJ2-4; D ambiguous. This CDR3 contains 14 residues. Germline assignment: CDR1 ENHRY and CDR2 SYGVKD. V was cut by 0 bases and J by 5 bases, with 8 bases left in between. The CDR3: CAISESRRENIQYF. CDR3 bases: TGTGCCATCAGTGAGTCCCGCAGAGAAAACATTCAGTACTTC.

The V gene is TRBV30, the J gene TRBJ2-3; D not resolved. The V end lost 5 bases, the J end lost 5 bases, and 26 bases lay between the germline ends. The V gene's germline CDR1 is GTSNPN and CDR2 SVGIG (reference sequence). The CDR3 runs to 17 residues. Here the CDR3 reads CAWGMIRAPETLDTQYF. Written as DNA, the CDR3 is TGTGCCTGGGGAATGATCCGGGCCCCCGAAACGTTAGATACGCAGTATTTT.

The gene calls are TRBV2 and TRBJ2-7; perhaps TRBD2 as D (5 bases). Germline loops: CDR1 SNHLY, CDR2 FYNNEI. Trimming removed 7 bases from V and 7 bases from J, with 11 bases in between. This CDR3 contains 11 residues. CDR3 in amino acids: CASTLRREQYF. The DNA for the CDR3 is TGTGCCAGCACCCTAAGGAGGGAGCAGTACTTC.

Regarding this clone: One end of the junction fails to match germline, which may point to a read error. The DNA of the CDR3 is TGCGCCACCAAGAAGGGGATCAACAGCGGGGAGCTGTTTTTT. Translation: CATKKGINSGELFF. The chain recombines TRBV5-1 with TRBJ2-2, with TRBD1 as a possible D gene (5 bases). Germline CDR1 SGHRS, CDR2 YFSETQ. There are 14 residues in the CDR3.

V and J are TRBV6-4 and TRBJ2-1; 11 positions agree with TRBD1. V gave up 0 bases and J gave up 8 bases; unmatched junction bases: 9. Per the germline V gene, CDR1 is MRHNA and CDR2 is SNTAGT. The CDR3 consists of 17 residues. The CDR3 nucleotides read TGTGCCAGCAGTGACTCTTCGCCGGGACAGGGGGGTGATGAGCAGTTCTTC. This gives the protein CASSDSSPGQGGDEQFF.

V usage is TRBV7-2 and J usage is TRBJ1-1; 8 bases match TRBD1. The CDR3 sequence is 14 residues long. Germline V gives CDR1 SGHTA, CDR2 FQGNSA. Germline trimming cut 5 bases from V and 6 bases from J; bases unmatched to any gene: 8. CDR3 DNA sequence: TGTGCCAGCAGCACCCGACAGGGGAGCGCTGAAGCTTTCTTT. Translation gives CASSTRQGSAEAFF.

The chain uses TRBV27 and TRBJ2-7, with D perhaps TRBD1 (5 bases). The CDR3 is 14 residues long. The germline V gene has CDR1 MNHEY and CDR2 SMNVEV (reference sequence). V was trimmed by 0 bases and J by 7 bases, leaving 13 bases between them. In nucleotides, the CDR3 is TGTGCCAGCAGTTTATCGGAGCAGGGCCCGGAGCAGTACTTC. Residues: CASSLSEQGPEQYF.

The chain has TRBV2 and TRBJ2-7; D gene ambiguous. V lost 4 bases and J lost 0, with 7 bases in between. CDR1 is SNHLY and CDR2 is FYNNEI in the germline V gene. The CDR3 sequence is 13 residues long. The CDR3 is CASSVLSSYEQYF. The CDR3 region has the DNA TGTGCCAGCAGTGTACTCAGCTCCTACGAGCAGTACTTC. The whole variable domain, filled in from reference TRBV2 and TRBJ2-7, reads EPEVTQTPSHQVTQMGQEVILRCVPISNHLYFYWYRQILGQKVEFLVSFYNNEISEKSEIFDDQFSVERPDGSNFTLKIRSTKLEDSAMYFCASSVLSSYEQYFGPGTRLTVT.

This chain uses TRBV4-1 with TRBJ1-4; possibly TRBD1 for D (5 bases). This CDR3 is built from 17 residues. From germline, CDR1 is MGHRA and CDR2 YSYEKL. The V end lost 1 base, the J end lost 2 bases, and 14 bases lay between the germline ends. CDR3 bases: TGCGCCAGCAGCCAAGGGCAGGGTGGGTTGACTAATGAAAAACTGTTTTTT. Its translation: CASSQGQGGLTNEKLFF.

The chain uses TRBV6-5 and TRBJ1-1; 9 bases are a match to TRBD1. Germline values: CDR1 MNHEY, CDR2 SVGAGI. Unmatched junction bases numbered 2, after V lost 2 bases and J lost 1 base. The CDR3 length is 15 residues. The CDR3, as DNA: TGTGCCAGCAGTTACCCGGGACAGGGGAACACTGAAGCTTTCTTT. Protein product: CASSYPGQGNTEAFF.

CDR3 amino acids: CASSWTGRKLFF. The CDR3 nucleotides are TGTGCCAGTAGTTGGACAGGGAGAAAACTGTTTTTT. The chain joins TRBV19 to TRBJ1-4; 8 bases fit TRBD1. The germline gives CDR1 LNHDA, CDR2 SQIVND (reference sequence). V was clipped by 5 bases and J by 10 bases; unmatched bases: 3. The CDR3 runs to 12 residues.

Of note for this clone: Being one base from a much bigger clone, this may be a read error. This chain links TRBV6-5 with TRBJ1-5, with 8 bases that match TRBD1. The V and J ends lost 6 bases and 3 bases, in that order; junction bases with no gene match: 4. The CDR3 spans 14 residues. The germline V gene encodes CDR1 MNHEY and CDR2 SVGAGI. The CDR3 protein is CASSPTGANQPQHF. The CDR3, as DNA: TGTGCCAGCAGCCCGACAGGGGCCAATCAGCCCCAGCATTTT.

This clone showed up just once. The gene calls are TRBV7-9 and TRBJ1-4; 7 nucleotides agree with TRBD1. Germline lookup yields CDR1 SEHNR and CDR2 FQNEAQ (reference sequence). Trimming removed 1 base from V and 5 bases from J; junction bases left unmatched: 4. The CDR3 is 15 amino acids. For the CDR3, the DNA is TGTGCCAGCAGCTTAGATTTGACAGGGAATGAAAAACTGTTTTTT. It codes for CASSLDLTGNEKLFF.

The rearrangement links TRBV15 to TRBJ1-5; 8 nucleotides agree with TRBD1. The CDR3 runs to 15 residues. Germline V CDR1 and CDR2: LNHNV, YYDKDF (reference sequence). The V gene end was trimmed by 0 bases and the J gene end by 7 bases; junction bases not matched to a gene: 5. The CDR3 reads CATSRDRGLRQPQHF. CDR3 sequence (DNA): TGTGCCACCAGCAGAGACAGGGGGCTAAGGCAGCCCCAGCATTTT.

The chain uses TRBV30 and TRBJ1-3, with D hard to call. Trimming left V 3 bases short and J 0 bases short, with 3 bases between. CDR1 GTSNPN and CDR2 SVGIG come from the germline V gene (reference sequence). This CDR3 is built from 12 residues. The chain's CDR3 is CAWSPSGNTIYF. The CDR3 nucleotides read TGTGCCTGGAGCCCCTCTGGAAACACCATATATTTT.

This clone was counted only a few times. The chain uses TRBV15 and TRBJ2-7, with 9 bases fitting TRBD1. CDR1 and CDR2 from the germline V gene are LNHNV and YYDKDF (reference sequence). V shed 0 bases, J shed 2 bases, and the junction held 5 bases outside the gene matches. The CDR3 has 16 amino acids. Written as DNA, the CDR3 is TGTGCCACCAGCAGAGATTTGAGACAGGGGGCCTACGAGCAGTACTTC. Translated: CATSRDLRQGAYEQYF.

This rearrangement joins TRBV28 to TRBJ1-1; D uncertain. Germline loops: CDR1 MDHEN, CDR2 SYDVKM. This CDR3 has 13 amino acids. Deletions cut 5 bases from V and 1 base from J, with 8 bases between. DNA of the CDR3: TGTGCCAGCAGTCAAAGAAGGAACACTGAAGCTTTCTTT. It codes for CASSQRRNTEAFF.

The chain has TRBV9 and TRBJ2-7; 9 nucleotides line up with TRBD1. CDR3 length: 15 amino acids. Germline V gives CDR1 SGDLS, CDR2 YYNGEE. J was trimmed by 6 bases and V by 0 bases; bases with no gene match: 7. The CDR3 loop is CASSVVGTGSSEQYF. The DNA for the CDR3 is TGTGCCAGCAGCGTAGTCGGGACAGGGTCTTCCGAGCAGTACTTC.